The 31 T cell receptor beta chains presented below share a single source sample, sequenced in a study of CD8 T cells in ankylosing spondylitis. TCRdb processed the 5' RACE reads anew with MiXCR; each CDR3 protein has one entry. The table lists 200,000 to 250,000 distinct CDR3 sequences, around 10% of them singletons, with 6% to 8% in the top ten. The sequencing input was blood, either unsorted or a sorted T cell fraction (not recorded which). Source of these receptors: a male donor with ankylosing spondylitis or in good health (not recorded which).

This clonotype was seen only a few times. V and J are TRBV29-1 and TRBJ1-3; D unclear. The V gene's germline CDR1 is SQVTM and CDR2 ANQGSEA. Trimming took off 7 bases at V and 0 bases at J, with 10 bases between the two ends. There are 13 residues in the CDR3. This CDR3 is CSARQASGNTIYF. Here the CDR3 DNA reads TGCAGCGCCCGGCAGGCCTCTGGAAACACCATATATTTT.

This clonotype was counted ten times or more. The V and J genes are TRBV29-1 and TRBJ1-1, with no clear D. CDR1 is SQVTM and CDR2 is ANQGSEA in the germline V gene. With 3 bases removed from V and 3 bases from J, the gap between germline ends came to 8 bases. The CDR3 loop spans 12 amino acids. The CDR3 DNA sequence: TGCAGCGTTGAGGTCGGCGACACTGAAGCTTTCTTT. The encoded protein is CSVEVGDTEAFF.

This clonotype was seen repeatedly, ten times or more. V gene TRBV5-1 combines with J gene TRBJ1-4, with 8 bases fitting TRBD1. CDR3 length equals 16 residues. Germline-derived CDR1 and CDR2 are SGHRS and YFSETQ. The ends lost 0 bases at V and 5 bases at J; junction bases unmatched: 6. For the CDR3, the DNA is TGCGCCAGCAGCTTGGAGTTGACAGGGGAAAATGAAAAACTGTTTTTT. This encodes CASSLELTGENEKLFF.

This clonotype was counted ten times or more. The V gene is TRBV27, the J gene TRBJ2-1; tentatively, D is TRBD1 (5 bases). Trimming took 7 bases from V and 6 from J, leaving 19 bases between them. Per germline, CDR1 MNHEY and CDR2 SMNVEV (reference sequence). The CDR3 sequence is 15 residues long. The CDR3 DNA sequence: TGTGCCAGCACTAGGGGCAGGGCATTAGGCAATGAGCAGTTCTTC. Protein product: CASTRGRALGNEQFF.

This clonotype was seen a few times. The J gene is TRBJ2-5, the V gene TRBV4-1; D unclear. With 2 bases removed from V and 0 bases from J, the gap between germline ends came to 10 bases. Germline V gene data show CDR1 as MGHRA and CDR2 as YSYEKL. The CDR3 is 15 amino acids. The CDR3 reads CASSQQSPHQETQYF. CDR3 sequence (DNA): TGCGCCAGCAGCCAACAATCACCCCACCAAGAGACCCAGTACTTC.

This clonotype has ten or more counts. The chain joins TRBV5-1 to TRBJ1-2; D unclear. V was cut by 2 bases and J by 0 bases, with 8 bases left in between. This CDR3 is built from 14 residues. CDR1 and CDR2 from the germline V gene are SGHRS and YFSETQ. In DNA form, the CDR3 reads TGCGCCAGCAGCTTCGCGTCCTCTAACTATGGCTACACCTTC. Amino acid sequence: CASSFASSNYGYTF.

The table lists this clonotype with many counts. V is TRBV29-1 and J is TRBJ2-3; 10 bases match TRBD2. This CDR3 has 15 residues. The germline V gene encodes CDR1 SQVTM and CDR2 ANQGSEA. V was clipped by 5 bases and J by 0 bases; unmatched bases: 5. The CDR3 nucleotides read TGCAGCGTTAACCGACTAGCGGGCAGCACAGATACGCAGTATTTT. Translated: CSVNRLAGSTDTQYF.

In this sample, this clonotype turned up many times. The chain recombines TRBV10-2 with TRBJ2-2, with TRBD1 identical over 7 bases. Germline V gives CDR1 WSHSY, CDR2 SAAADI. The J segment lost 5 bases and the V segment lost 6 bases, leaving 12 bases of the junction unmatched. The CDR3 consists of 16 residues. The CDR3 DNA reads TGCGCCAGCAGGGGTGACCGGGACAGACCGACCGGGGAGCTGTTTTTT. It is translated as CASRGDRDRPTGELFF.

This clonotype was seen a few times. V and J are TRBV20-1 and TRBJ1-2; 10 positions match TRBD1. This CDR3 region has 13 residues. V lost 6 bases and J lost 7; bases outside the gene matches: 8. Germline CDR1 is DFQATT and CDR2 is SNEGSKA (reference sequence). The CDR3 DNA reads TGCAGTGCAAAGGACAGGGGGTTCTCTGGCTACACCTTC. It yields the protein CSAKDRGFSGYTF.

Ten or more counts support this clonotype. CDR3 in amino acids: CASRSDPGGGYTF. CDR3 coding DNA: TGCGCCAGCCGGTCTGACCCCGGGGGGGGCTACACCTTC. The rearrangement uses TRBV5-1 and TRBJ1-2, with D maybe TRBD1 (5 bases). Trimming pared 7 bases from V and 8 bases from J, leaving 18 bases between. In germline, CDR1 is SGHRS, CDR2 YFSETQ. The CDR3 is made up of 13 amino acids.

This clonotype was seen more than once but under ten times. The rearrangement links TRBV2 to TRBJ2-1; no clear D gene. Trimming removed 6 bases at V and 0 bases at J, with 18 bases between. The germline gives CDR1 SNHLY, CDR2 FYNNEI. This CDR3 spans 17 amino acids. The CDR3 is CASRTFDGPSSYNEQFF. The CDR3 nucleotides read TGTGCCAGCAGGACATTTGACGGGCCAAGCTCCTACAATGAGCAGTTCTTC.

This clonotype was seen at least ten times. This chain uses TRBV9 with TRBJ2-2; TRBD2 matches 9 bases. After removal of 2 bases from V and 5 bases from J, the junction contained 4 bases not matched to a gene. CDR1 SGDLS and CDR2 YYNGEE come from the germline V gene. CDR3 length: 15 amino acids. The chain's CDR3 is CASSVRGGNTGELFF. The CDR3 nucleotides read TGTGCCAGCAGCGTGCGGGGGGGCAATACCGGGGAGCTGTTTTTT. Full variable domain (remainder filled in from reference TRBV9 and TRBJ2-2): DSGVTQTPKHLITATGQRVTLRCSPRSGDLSVYWYQQSLDQGLQFLIQYYNGEERAKGNILERFSAQQFPDLHSELNLSSLELGDSALYFCASSVRGGNTGELFFGEGSRLTVL.

This clonotype has a count of ten or more. The rearrangement joins TRBV7-8 to TRBJ2-7, with TRBD2 as a possible D gene (5 bases). Germline-derived CDR1 and CDR2 are SGHVS and FQNEAQ. With 1 base removed from V and 3 bases from J, the gap between germline ends came to 7 bases. CDR3 length equals 13 residues. The CDR3 spells CASSLVLGYEQYF. The CDR3 nucleotides read TGTGCCAGCAGCTTAGTACTAGGCTACGAGCAGTACTTC.

This clonotype has just a few counts. The chain employs TRBV25-1 and TRBJ2-5; 11 nucleotides line up with TRBD2. In germline, CDR1 is MGHDK, CDR2 SYGVNS. The CDR3 covers 16 residues. Unmatched junction bases numbered 5, after V lost 3 bases and J lost 2 bases. The CDR3 sequence is CASSETSGDSQETQYF. The CDR3 DNA follows: TGTGCCAGCAGTGAGACTAGCGGGGACTCTCAAGAGACCCAGTACTTC.

This clonotype showed up many times. The genes are TRBV9 and TRBJ2-5; D is perhaps TRBD1 (7 bases). The CDR3 is 15 residues long. Germline loops: CDR1 SGDLS, CDR2 YYNGEE. Trimming took off 8 bases at V and 1 base at J, with 18 bases between the two ends. The CDR3 DNA sequence: TGTGCCAGTTCCGGGGGCCGGGACAGCCAAGAGACCCAGTACTTC. Amino acid sequence: CASSGGRDSQETQYF.

This clonotype appeared many times. The chain has TRBV20-1 and TRBJ1-4; TRBD1 is a possible D gene (6 bases). CDR3 size: 14 residues. Germline CDR1 DFQATT, CDR2 SNEGSKA (reference sequence). Trimming stripped 4 bases from V and 12 bases from J, with 21 bases between. The DNA of the CDR3 is TGCAGTGCTAACCTCCCGCGACGGCGGACAGAACTGTTTTTT. This codes for CSANLPRRRTELFF.

The V call is TRBV6-5, the J call TRBJ2-7, with D unresolved. V shed 2 bases and J shed 5 bases, with 13 bases lying between them. The CDR3 extends over 14 amino acids. Germline values: CDR1 MNHEY, CDR2 SVGAGI. The CDR3 reads CASSYDYSKHEQYF. DNA of the CDR3: TGTGCCAGCAGTTACGATTACAGCAAACACGAGCAGTACTTC.

This clonotype was recorded a few times. The gene calls are TRBV15 and TRBJ1-2; no clear D gene. V lost 4 bases and J 3 bases, leaving 12 bases between the germline ends. CDR3 size: 14 residues. Germline loops: CDR1 LNHNV, CDR2 YYDKDF (reference sequence). The CDR3 sequence: CATSKNEGDYGYTF. The CDR3 coding sequence is TGTGCCACCAGCAAAAACGAGGGAGACTATGGCTACACCTTC.

This clonotype was seen repeatedly, ten times or more. This chain's CDR3 is CASSQYGDRGNTGELFF. The CDR3 region has the DNA TGTGCCAGCAGCCAATACGGGGACAGGGGGAACACCGGGGAGCTGTTTTTT. The rearrangement uses TRBV3-1 and TRBJ2-2, with TRBD1 matching 10 bases. The J segment lost 1 base and the V segment lost 2 bases, leaving 4 bases of the junction unmatched. The V gene's germline CDR1 is LGHDT and CDR2 YNNKEL (reference sequence). CDR3 length: 17 residues.

This clonotype was counted between two and nine times. CDR3 region: CASSLEIADTQYF. In nucleotides, the CDR3 is TGCGCCAGCAGCTTGGAGATCGCAGATACGCAGTATTTT. V gene TRBV5-1 combines with J gene TRBJ2-3, with D unclear. There are 13 residues in the CDR3. Germline-derived CDR1 and CDR2 are SGHRS and YFSETQ. Trimming removed 0 bases at V and 4 bases at J, with 6 bases between.

This clonotype was seen ten or more times. The rearrangement links TRBV2 to TRBJ1-1; D is ambiguous. This CDR3 has 13 amino acids. Germline V CDR1 and CDR2: SNHLY, FYNNEI. V was shortened by 3 bases and J by 10 bases, with 15 bases between the two germline ends. CDR3 sequence (DNA): TGTGCCAGCAGTGATGGAGGCTCGTTGGGAGCTTTCTTT. Protein product: CASSDGGSLGAFF.

The chain links TRBV19 to TRBJ1-2; tentatively, D is TRBD1 (6 bases). This CDR3 is built from 16 residues. V gave up 6 bases and J gave up 0 bases, with 17 bases separating them. Germline V gene lookup returns CDR1 LNHDA and CDR2 SQIVND (reference sequence). The CDR3 is CASSPTTGNPNYGYTF. CDR3 nucleotide sequence: TGTGCCAGTAGCCCCACTACAGGGAACCCTAACTATGGCTACACCTTC.

This clonotype occurred many times. V gene TRBV5-1 combines with J gene TRBJ1-2; the D is unclear. V lost 4 bases and J 2 bases, leaving 15 bases between the germline ends. In germline, CDR1 is SGHRS, CDR2 YFSETQ. This CDR3 contains 15 residues. The CDR3 region is CASSELSGSNYGYTF. The DNA of the CDR3 is TGCGCCAGCAGCGAGCTATCGGGCTCCAACTATGGCTACACCTTC.

This clonotype has ten or more counts. The chain combines TRBV5-1 with TRBJ2-3, with D uncertain. The CDR3 is made up of 14 amino acids. Between the trimmed V and J ends, which lost 1 base and 4 bases, there was a span of 10 bases. The germline gives CDR1 SGHRS, CDR2 YFSETQ. The chain's CDR3 is CASSLWSVADTQYF. The CDR3 bases are TGCGCCAGCAGCTTGTGGAGCGTTGCAGATACGCAGTATTTT.

This clonotype was recorded a few times. The V and J genes are TRBV28 and TRBJ2-7; D is perhaps TRBD1 (5 bases). Germline V lookup: CDR1 MDHEN, CDR2 SYDVKM. V shed 6 bases and J shed 3 bases, with 15 bases lying between them. The CDR3 loop spans 14 amino acids. CDR3 protein: CASRLSSTDYEQYF. The CDR3 nucleotides are TGTGCCAGCAGATTGTCATCGACAGACTACGAGCAGTACTTC.

In its sample, this clonotype was seen many times. The CDR3 here is CASSSGQGEVPNEQFF. DNA of the CDR3: TGCGCCAGCAGCTCCGGACAGGGAGAGGTCCCTAATGAGCAGTTCTTC. The V call is TRBV5-1, the J call TRBJ2-1, with 8 nucleotides matching TRBD1. V shed 3 bases and J 7 bases; nucleotides not matched to a gene: 12. This CDR3 contains 16 residues. CDR1 SGHRS and CDR2 YFSETQ come from the germline V gene.

There are many counts of this clonotype. J is TRBJ2-1 and V is TRBV20-1; D uncertain. Trimming left V 2 bases short and J 7 bases short, with 9 bases between. The CDR3 sequence is 12 residues long. Per germline, CDR1 DFQATT and CDR2 SNEGSKA (reference sequence). CDR3 bases: TGCAGTGCTAGATCCAGCGAGAATGAGCAGTTCTTC. Its translation: CSARSSENEQFF.

This clonotype has a count of ten or more. V gene TRBV20-1 combines with J gene TRBJ2-7, with D perhaps TRBD1 (6 bases). This CDR3 contains 16 residues. Germline-derived CDR1 and CDR2 are DFQATT and SNEGSKA (reference sequence). Trimming removed 3 bases at V and 2 bases at J, with 20 bases between. CDR3 sequence reads: CSASNQGSGGTYEQYF. CDR3 DNA: TGCAGTGCTAGTAACCAGGGGAGTGGCGGTACCTACGAGCAGTACTTC.

At least ten counts were recorded for this clonotype. The chain has TRBV20-1 and TRBJ2-1, with D tentatively TRBD2 (6 bases). Trimming removed 3 bases from V and 10 bases from J, with 19 bases in between. CDR3 length: 14 amino acids. Per germline, CDR1 DFQATT and CDR2 SNEGSKA (reference sequence). The CDR3 region is CSASLAGLGEEQFF. As DNA, the CDR3 is TGCAGTGCTAGTCTCGCGGGGTTAGGTGAGGAGCAGTTCTTC.

Concerning this clonotype: This clone may be a read error of a much larger clone one base away. The genes are TRBV5-1 and TRBJ2-5, with D maybe TRBD2 (6 bases). The CDR3 sequence is 15 residues long. The V gene's germline CDR1 is SGHRS and CDR2 YFSETQ. Trimming shortened V by 3 bases and J by 4 bases, and 16 bases separated the two germline ends. The CDR3, as DNA: TGCGCCAGCAGCTCGGAACTAGCAAGTGTAGAGACCCAGTACTTC. Translating it yields CASSSELASVETQYF.

This clonotype was counted many times. This rearrangement joins TRBV15 to TRBJ2-7; TRBD1 matches at 8 bases. V shed 5 bases and J 5 bases; nucleotides not matched to a gene: 11. The CDR3 loop spans 15 amino acids. Per the germline V gene, CDR1 is LNHNV and CDR2 is YYDKDF (reference sequence). In DNA form, the CDR3 reads TGTGCCACCAGCGGAACCGGGACAGGTTTAAACGAGCAGTACTTC. Encoded protein: CATSGTGTGLNEQYF.